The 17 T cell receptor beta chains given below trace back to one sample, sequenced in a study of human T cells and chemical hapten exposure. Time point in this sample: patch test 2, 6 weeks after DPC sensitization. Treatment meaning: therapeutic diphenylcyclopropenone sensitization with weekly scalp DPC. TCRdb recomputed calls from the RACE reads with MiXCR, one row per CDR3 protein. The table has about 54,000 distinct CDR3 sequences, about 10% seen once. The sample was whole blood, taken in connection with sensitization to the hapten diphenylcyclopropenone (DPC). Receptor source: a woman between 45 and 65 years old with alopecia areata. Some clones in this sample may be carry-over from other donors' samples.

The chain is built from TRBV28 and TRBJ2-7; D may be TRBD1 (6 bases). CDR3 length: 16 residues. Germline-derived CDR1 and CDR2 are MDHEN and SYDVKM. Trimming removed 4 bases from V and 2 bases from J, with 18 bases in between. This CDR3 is CASSSSGVPRAYEQYF. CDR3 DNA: TGTGCCAGCAGTTCGTCAGGGGTCCCAAGGGCCTACGAGCAGTACTTC.

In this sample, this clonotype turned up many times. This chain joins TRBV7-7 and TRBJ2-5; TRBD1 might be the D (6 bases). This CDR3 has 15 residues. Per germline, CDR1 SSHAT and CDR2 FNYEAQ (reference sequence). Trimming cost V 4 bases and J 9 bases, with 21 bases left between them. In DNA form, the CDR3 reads TGTGCCAGCAGCTCGACGGATCTATCCTCAGGGGCCCAGTACTTC. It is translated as CASSSTDLSSGAQYF.

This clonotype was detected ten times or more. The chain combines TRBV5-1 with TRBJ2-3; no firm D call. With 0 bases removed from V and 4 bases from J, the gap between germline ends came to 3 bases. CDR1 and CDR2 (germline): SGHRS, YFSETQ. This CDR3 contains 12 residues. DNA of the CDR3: TGCGCCAGCAGCTTGGACTCAGATACGCAGTATTTT. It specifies CASSLDSDTQYF. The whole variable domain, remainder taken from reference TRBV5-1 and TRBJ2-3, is KAGVTQTPRYLIKTRGQQVTLSCSPISGHRSVSWYQQTPGQGLQFLFEYFSETQRNKGNFPGRFSGRQFSNSRSEMNVSTLELGDSALYLCASSLDSDTQYFGPGTRLTVL.

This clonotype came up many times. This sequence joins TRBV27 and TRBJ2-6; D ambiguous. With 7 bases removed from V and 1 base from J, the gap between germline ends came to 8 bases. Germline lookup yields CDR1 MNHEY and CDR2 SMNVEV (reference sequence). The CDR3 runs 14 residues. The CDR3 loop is CASKTPSGANVLTF. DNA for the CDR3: TGTGCCAGCAAGACCCCTTCTGGGGCCAACGTCCTGACTTTC.

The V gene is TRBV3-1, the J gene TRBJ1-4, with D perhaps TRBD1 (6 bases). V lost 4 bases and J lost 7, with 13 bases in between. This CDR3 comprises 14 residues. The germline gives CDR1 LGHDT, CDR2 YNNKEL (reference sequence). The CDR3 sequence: CASSPTGGGEKLFF. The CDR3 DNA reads TGTGCCAGCAGCCCTACGGGGGGCGGTGAAAAACTGTTTTTT.

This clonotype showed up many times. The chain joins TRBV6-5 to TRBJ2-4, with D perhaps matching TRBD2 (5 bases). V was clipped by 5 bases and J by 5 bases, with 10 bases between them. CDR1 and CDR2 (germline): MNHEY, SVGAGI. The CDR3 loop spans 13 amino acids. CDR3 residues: CASSPGIQNIQYF. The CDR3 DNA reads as TGTGCCAGCAGTCCCGGGATCCAAAACATTCAGTACTTC.

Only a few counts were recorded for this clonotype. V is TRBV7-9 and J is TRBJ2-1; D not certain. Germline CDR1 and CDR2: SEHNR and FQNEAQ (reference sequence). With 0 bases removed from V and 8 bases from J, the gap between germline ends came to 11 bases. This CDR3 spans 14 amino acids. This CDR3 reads CASSLARSRDEQFF. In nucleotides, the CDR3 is TGTGCCAGCAGCTTAGCACGTAGCCGCGATGAGCAGTTCTTC.

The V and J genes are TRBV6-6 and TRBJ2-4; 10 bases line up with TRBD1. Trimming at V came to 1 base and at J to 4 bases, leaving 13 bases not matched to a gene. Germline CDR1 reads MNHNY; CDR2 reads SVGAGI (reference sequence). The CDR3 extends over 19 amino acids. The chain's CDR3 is CASSYLRDRGRPTKNIQYF. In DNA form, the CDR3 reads TGTGCCAGCAGTTACTTAAGGGACAGGGGCCGCCCGACTAAAAACATTCAGTACTTC.

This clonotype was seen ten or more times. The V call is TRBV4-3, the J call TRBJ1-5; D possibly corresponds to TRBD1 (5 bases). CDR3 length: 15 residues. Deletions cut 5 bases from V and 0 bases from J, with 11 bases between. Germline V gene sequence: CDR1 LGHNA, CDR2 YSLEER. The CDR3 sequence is CASSAGLYSNQPQHF. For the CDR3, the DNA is TGCGCCAGCAGCGCGGGGCTCTATAGCAATCAGCCCCAGCATTTT.

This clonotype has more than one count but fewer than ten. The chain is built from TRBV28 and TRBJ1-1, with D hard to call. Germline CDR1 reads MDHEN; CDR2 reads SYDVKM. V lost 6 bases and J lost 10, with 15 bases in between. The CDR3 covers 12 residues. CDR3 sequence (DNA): TGTGCCAGCAGCCCGGGGTGGTTCGGAGCTTTCTTT. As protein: CASSPGWFGAFF.

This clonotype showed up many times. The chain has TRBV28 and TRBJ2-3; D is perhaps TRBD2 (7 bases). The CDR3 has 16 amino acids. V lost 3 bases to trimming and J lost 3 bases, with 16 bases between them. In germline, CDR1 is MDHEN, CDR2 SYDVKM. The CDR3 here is CASSLGGGALTDTQYF. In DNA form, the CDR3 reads TGTGCCAGCAGTTTGGGTGGGGGGGCGCTAACAGATACGCAGTATTTT. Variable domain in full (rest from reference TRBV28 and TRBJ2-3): DVKVTQSSRYLVKRTGEKVFLECVQDMDHENMFWYRQDPGLGLRLIYFSYDVKMKEKGDIPEGYSVSREKKERFSLILESASTNQTSMYLCASSLGGGALTDTQYFGPGTRLTVL.

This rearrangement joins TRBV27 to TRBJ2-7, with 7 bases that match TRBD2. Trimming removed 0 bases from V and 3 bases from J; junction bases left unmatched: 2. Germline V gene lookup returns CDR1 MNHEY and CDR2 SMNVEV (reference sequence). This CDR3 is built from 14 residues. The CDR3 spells CASSLSGGGYEQYF. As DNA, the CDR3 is TGTGCCAGCAGTTTATCTGGGGGGGGCTACGAGCAGTACTTC.

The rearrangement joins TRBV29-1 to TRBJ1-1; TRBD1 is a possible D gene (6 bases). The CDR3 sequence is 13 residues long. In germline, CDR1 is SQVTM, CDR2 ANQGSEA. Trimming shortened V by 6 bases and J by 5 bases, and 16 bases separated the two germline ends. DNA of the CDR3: TGCAGCGTCCTTAGGGGGGGGACAACTGAAGCTTTCTTT. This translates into CSVLRGGTTEAFF.

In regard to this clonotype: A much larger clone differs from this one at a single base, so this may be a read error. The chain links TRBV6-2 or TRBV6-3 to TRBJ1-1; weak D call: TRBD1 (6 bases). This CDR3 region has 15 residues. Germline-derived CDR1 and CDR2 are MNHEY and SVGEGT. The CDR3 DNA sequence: TGTGCCAGCACCGAACGGACCCCTACAGGGACTGAACCTTTCTTT. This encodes CASTERTPTGTEPFF.

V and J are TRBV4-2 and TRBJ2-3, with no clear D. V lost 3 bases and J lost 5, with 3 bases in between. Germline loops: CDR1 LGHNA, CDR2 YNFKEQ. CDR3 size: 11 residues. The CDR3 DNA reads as TGTGCCAGCAGCCAGCGAGATACGCAGTATTTT. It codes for CASSQRDTQYF.

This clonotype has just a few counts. Here the CDR3 DNA reads TGTGCCAGCAGCCCGGCAGGGTCGGGTCAGCCCCAGCATTTT. It is translated as CASSPAGSGQPQHF. V is TRBV6-5 and J is TRBJ1-5; possibly TRBD1 for D (5 bases). The ends were cut back, 6 bases at V and 6 bases at J, with 15 bases in the middle. Per germline, CDR1 MNHEY and CDR2 SVGAGI. This CDR3 region has 14 residues.

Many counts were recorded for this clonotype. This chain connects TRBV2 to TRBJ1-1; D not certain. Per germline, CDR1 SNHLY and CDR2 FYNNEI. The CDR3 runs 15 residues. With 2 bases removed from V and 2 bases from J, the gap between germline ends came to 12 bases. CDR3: CASSETWRLNTEAFF. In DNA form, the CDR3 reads TGTGCCAGCAGTGAAACGTGGCGGTTAAACACTGAAGCTTTCTTT.